Listed here are 24 T cell receptor beta chains from one sample, sequenced in a study of cytomegalovirus exposure and HLA in healthy donors. Using immunoSEQ multiplex PCR, the repertoire was profiled, and TCRdb retains in-frame clones only, with some absent. The sample has over 150,000 clones; about 86% are singletons. Sequences were obtained from PBMCs. The receptors here all came from a human donor in good health.

The chain combines TRBV27 with TRBJ2-3, with TRBD2 matching over 8 bases. Trimming cost V 6 bases and J 2 bases; bases outside gene matches: 10. In germline, CDR1 is MNHEY, CDR2 SMNVEV (reference sequence). CDR3 size: 16 residues. The chain's CDR3 is CASRGLLAGITDTQYF. CDR3 nucleotides: TGTGCCAGCAGGGGGTTGCTAGCGGGTATCACAGATACGCAGTATTTT.

The chain has TRBV5-5 and TRBJ1-6; D perhaps matches TRBD1 (5 bases). The ends were cut back, 3 bases at V and 14 bases at J, with 21 bases in the middle. The CDR3 runs 15 residues. Looked up from germline, CDR1 is SGHKS and CDR2 is YYEKEE (reference sequence). The CDR3 region is CASSWTDRYGQTLHF. The CDR3 region has the DNA TGTGCCAGCAGCTGGACCGACAGATATGGTCAAACCCTCCACTTT.

This clone came up once. The rearrangement joins TRBV2 to TRBJ2-7; TRBD1 matches 9 bases. The CDR3 has 14 amino acids. Germline lookup yields CDR1 SNHLY and CDR2 FYNNEI. Trimming cost V 8 bases and J 0 bases; bases outside gene matches: 5. The CDR3 protein is CASSRGQGSYEQYF. CDR3 DNA sequence: TGTGCCAGCTCCCGGGGACAGGGCTCCTACGAGCAGTACTTC.

V gene TRBV7-3 combines with J gene TRBJ2-1; D perhaps matches TRBD1 (6 bases). The CDR3 covers 15 residues. V gave up 5 bases and J gave up 1 base, with 12 bases separating them. The germline CDR1 and CDR2 sequences are SGHTA and FQGTGA. CDR3 sequence (DNA): TGTGCCAGCAGCCGAACAGGGTCTTCCTACAATGAGCAGTTCTTC. Residues: CASSRTGSSYNEQFF.

This clone was recorded a few times. The rearrangement links TRBV4-2 to TRBJ2-3; 7 positions agree with TRBD2. After removal of 0 bases from V and 2 bases from J, the junction contained 5 bases not matched to a gene. The CDR3 sequence is 16 residues long. Germline V gives CDR1 LGHNA, CDR2 YNFKEQ. The CDR3 region has the DNA TGTGCCAGCAGCCAAGAGGGAGGACTAGACACAGATACGCAGTATTTT. It codes for CASSQEGGLDTDTQYF.

The chain combines TRBV11-1 with TRBJ2-7; D may be TRBD2 (6 bases). Germline-derived CDR1 and CDR2 are SGHAT and FQDESV (reference sequence). V lost 1 base and J lost 4, with 23 bases in between. CDR3 length: 18 amino acids. The CDR3 sequence is CASSLVVDRESTLYEQYF. DNA for the CDR3: TGTGCCAGCAGCTTAGTGGTCGATCGGGAGTCCACCCTTTACGAGCAGTACTTC.

J is TRBJ2-7 and V is TRBV4-2, with D maybe TRBD1 (6 bases). The V and J ends lost 3 bases and 2 bases respectively, with 11 bases between them. CDR1 is LGHNA and CDR2 is YNFKEQ in the germline V gene. The CDR3 totals 14 residues. The CDR3 here is CASSHIRDTYEQYF. In nucleotides, the CDR3 is TGTGCCAGCAGCCATATCCGGGACACCTACGAGCAGTACTTC.

This chain joins TRBV27 and TRBJ1-1, with 8 positions matching TRBD1. The CDR3 consists of 15 residues. Germline V CDR1 and CDR2: MNHEY, SMNVEV (reference sequence). Unmatched junction bases numbered 1, after V lost 0 bases and J lost 1 base. As DNA, the CDR3 is TGTGCCAGCAGTTTATCCCAGGGGGCGAACACTGAAGCTTTCTTT. Translation: CASSLSQGANTEAFF.

CDR3: CASSDNTGAGNTEAFF. Written as DNA, the CDR3 is TGTGCCAGCAGCGATAACACAGGGGCGGGGAACACTGAAGCTTTCTTT. The genes are TRBV9 and TRBJ1-1; 7 bases fit TRBD1. The V gene end was trimmed by 3 bases and the J gene end by 1 base; junction bases not matched to a gene: 9. This CDR3 has 16 amino acids. The V gene's germline CDR1 is SGDLS and CDR2 YYNGEE.

The chain links TRBV7-9 to TRBJ1-4, with TRBD1 matching 9 bases. Germline V gene lookup returns CDR1 SEHNR and CDR2 FQNEAQ (reference sequence). The CDR3 runs 14 residues. Trimming at V came to 4 bases and at J to 5 bases, leaving 2 bases not matched to a gene. DNA for the CDR3: TGTGCCAGCAGCTCGGGACAGGGCAATGAAAAACTGTTTTTT. As protein: CASSSGQGNEKLFF. The full variable domain, in which reference TRBV7-9 and TRBJ1-4 provide the parts outside the CDR3, is DTGVSQNPRHKITKRGQNVTFRCDPISEHNRLYWYRQTLGQGPEFLTYFQNEAQLEKSRLLSDRFSAERPKGSFSTLEIQRTEQGDSAMYLCASSSGQGNEKLFFGSGTQLSVL.

The chain joins TRBV20-1 to TRBJ2-1, with 10 positions matching TRBD2. Germline CDR1 and CDR2: DFQATT and SNEGSKA (reference sequence). The CDR3 length is 11 residues. Unmatched junction bases numbered 5, after V lost 6 bases and J lost 12 bases. The CDR3 protein is CSARTSGRQFF. CDR3 coding DNA: TGCAGTGCCCGGACTAGCGGACGGCAGTTCTTC.

The DNA of the CDR3 is TGTGCCAGCAGCTTATGGACTAGCGGGGGCATGAATGAGCAGTTCTTC. It yields the protein CASSLWTSGGMNEQFF. V gene TRBV5-6 combines with J gene TRBJ2-1, with 13 bases that match TRBD2. Germline V gene data show CDR1 as SGHDT and CDR2 as YYEEEE. Trimming cost V 2 bases and J 7 bases; bases outside gene matches: 6. There are 16 residues in the CDR3. Full variable domain (rest looked up from reference TRBV5-6 and TRBJ2-1): DAGVTQSPTHLIKTRGQQVTLRCSPKSGHDTVSWYQQALGQGPQFIFQYYEEEERQRGNFPDRFSGHQFPNYSSELNVNALLLGDSALYLCASSLWTSGGMNEQFFGPGTRLTVL.

The chain is built from TRBV6-1 and TRBJ2-7; D is unresolved. The CDR3 runs to 13 residues. Looked up from germline, CDR1 is MNHNS and CDR2 is SASEGT. Trimming pared 7 bases from V and 3 bases from J, leaving 13 bases between. This chain's CDR3 is CASTSAYLYEQYF. The CDR3 DNA reads as TGTGCCAGCACGAGCGCGTATCTCTACGAGCAGTACTTC.

The chain carries TRBV5-1 and TRBJ2-1; no firm D call. The CDR3 has 14 residues. V lost 1 base, J lost 7 bases, and 12 bases lay in between. From germline, CDR1 is SGHRS and CDR2 YFSETQ. CDR3 residues: CASSLRGILNEQFF. The CDR3 DNA follows: TGCGCCAGCAGCTTGAGAGGAATTTTGAATGAGCAGTTCTTC.

This clone has just one count. This chain joins TRBV30 and TRBJ2-5; 8 bases line up with TRBD2. Germline CDR1 is GTSNPN and CDR2 is SVGIG (reference sequence). The V and J ends lost 3 bases and 5 bases, in that order; junction bases with no gene match: 11. The CDR3 runs 15 residues. CDR3 sequence reads: CAWSPDLAGRETQYF. CDR3 DNA sequence: TGTGCCTGGAGCCCAGACTTAGCGGGACGTGAGACCCAGTACTTC.

The CDR3 is CASSMQQGPWPQHF. For the CDR3, the DNA is TGTGCCAGTAGTATGCAACAGGGTCCCTGGCCCCAGCATTTT. The chain links TRBV19 to TRBJ1-5, with D possibly being TRBD1 (6 bases). V was shortened by 3 bases and J by 9 bases, with 15 bases between the two germline ends. CDR1 and CDR2 from the germline V gene are LNHDA and SQIVND (reference sequence). This CDR3 spans 14 amino acids.

The chain couples TRBV2 to TRBJ2-3; possible D gene TRBD2, 5 bases. The CDR3 runs to 14 residues. Germline CDR1 is SNHLY and CDR2 is FYNNEI. Deletions cut 6 bases from V and 1 base from J, with 11 bases between. As DNA, the CDR3 is TGTGCCAGCAGGGTGGACTCCCGCACAGATACGCAGTATTTT. This gives the protein CASRVDSRTDTQYF.

The chain has TRBV6-4 and TRBJ2-6; the match to TRBD1 covers 9 bases. Germline V gene data show CDR1 as MRHNA and CDR2 as SNTAGT. V gave up 8 bases and J gave up 0 bases; unmatched junction bases: 8. The CDR3 is made up of 17 amino acids. Written as DNA, the CDR3 is TGTGCCAGCGGGGCCGGGACAGGGCTCTCTGGGGCCAACGTCCTGACTTTC. Its translation is CASGAGTGLSGANVLTF.

This chain joins TRBV7-3 and TRBJ2-5; 8 bases agree with TRBD1. This CDR3 is built from 16 residues. Germline V gene sequence: CDR1 SGHTA, CDR2 FQGTGA. J lost 5 bases, V lost 1 base, and 9 bases had no gene match. CDR3 protein: CASSLKVGRGLETQYF. DNA for the CDR3: TGTGCCAGCAGCTTAAAAGTTGGCAGGGGGCTGGAGACCCAGTACTTC.

The chain links TRBV6-5 to TRBJ2-1, with TRBD2 as a possible D gene (6 bases). Trimming took 5 bases from V and 5 from J, leaving 13 bases between them. The CDR3 runs 14 residues. The germline V gene encodes CDR1 MNHEY and CDR2 SVGAGI. The CDR3 sequence is CASSPDRGNNEQFF. CDR3 bases: TGTGCCAGCAGTCCCGACCGGGGGAACAATGAGCAGTTCTTC.

This chain connects TRBV2 to TRBJ2-1; 16 nucleotides align to TRBD2. This CDR3 comprises 19 residues. Germline CDR1 reads SNHLY; CDR2 reads FYNNEI. After removal of 1 base from V and 6 bases from J, the junction contained 9 bases not matched to a gene. Here the CDR3 reads CASSEGFGTSGRGGNEQFF. The CDR3 DNA follows: TGTGCCAGCAGTGAAGGCTTCGGGACTAGCGGGAGGGGAGGCAATGAGCAGTTCTTC.

The V call is TRBV11-2, the J call TRBJ2-7, with 8 bases lining up with TRBD1. CDR1 and CDR2 (germline): SGHAT, FQNNGV. The CDR3 runs to 15 residues. V gave up 1 base and J gave up 2 bases; unmatched junction bases: 4. CDR3 nucleotide sequence: TGTGCCAGCAGCTTAGCCCAGGGGGCGGCCTACGAGCAGTACTTC. It translates to CASSLAQGAAYEQYF.

The V call is TRBV2, the J call TRBJ2-7; 9 bases are a match to TRBD1. V shed 10 bases, J shed 4 bases, and the junction held 5 bases outside the gene matches. This CDR3 has 12 amino acids. Germline V gene data show CDR1 as SNHLY and CDR2 as FYNNEI. CDR3 sequence reads: CATLGQGYEQYF. In DNA form, the CDR3 reads TGTGCCACATTAGGACAGGGGTACGAGCAGTACTTC.

The gene calls are TRBV27 and TRBJ2-1, with TRBD2 as a possible D gene (5 bases). Per germline, CDR1 MNHEY and CDR2 SMNVEV (reference sequence). There are 14 residues in the CDR3. V was cut by 5 bases and J by 5 bases, with 13 bases left in between. For the CDR3, the DNA is TGTGCCAGCAGTGCCCAACTAGAAAACAATGAGCAGTTCTTC. Amino acids: CASSAQLENNEQFF.